This TCR beta chain is from a study of cytomegalovirus exposure and HLA in healthy donors (dated by TCRdb to the late 2010s). For the wider study: According to a later analysis, the approximately 120 validation repertoires were produced on the same platform as the 600 to 850 repertoires of the first cohort. The study aimed to test whether cataloging public T cell receptors could reveal signatures of past pathogen exposure. In addition to the first cohort of approximately 650 subjects, a separate validation cohort of approximately 130 different subjects was used. The study combined high-throughput TCR immunosequencing, statistical association of individual TCRs with disease status, and machine learning to predict cytomegalovirus infection status.

The donors belonged to the validation cohort of under 150 subjects, which was separate from the roughly 670-subject first cohort. Overall results and qualifications from the work: All 130 or so repertoires were used to score co-occurrence in the validation cohort in a later analysis, because that analysis had no HLA typing for the cohort. Subsequent analysis determined that TCRs grouped into clusters in the first cohort also showed a tendency toward co-occurrence across the roughly 130 validation repertoires, and roughly 95% of cluster scores exceeded 0. The study gave a list of under 200 TCR beta chains associated with cytomegalovirus. In vitro tests confirmed that a few of the cytomegalovirus-associated TCR beta chains recognize cytomegalovirus antigens. It was suggested by the authors that the approach could potentially be generalized to other disease states and immunological phenotypes. Cytomegalovirus status was reported to be diagnosed by the classifier with high specificity and sensitivity in both the original and validation cohorts. Most TCR sequences were observed very rarely across donors, whereas some public TCRs were present in many individuals.

Trimming removed 6 bases from V and 11 bases from J; the gene matches leave 12 bases unexplained. The CDR3 goes from the cysteine to the phenylalanine over 14 residues. Just CDR3 DNA is preserved here, 42 bases in frame from base 1. The germline V gene specifies ENHRY as CDR1 and SYGVKD as CDR2. Receptor amplification or capture employed the immunoSEQ multiplex PCR assay. Per the original workflow: A statistical classification framework was built to diagnose cytomegalovirus status from the catalog of TCR beta chain sequences. TCRdb stores this immuneACCESS table with in-frame sequences only. Part of the clones is absent; in the studies checked, under half of the shortfall reflects unresolved V genes, and no reason is known for the rest. Clone size and the V and J calls come from that table; the DNA yielded D and trimming. This sample comprises roughly 110,000 clones, around 89% of them detected only once. The ten top clones hold 1.8% of the sample.

Remarks on this clone: Its antigen is still unknown. Per-base qualities were not stored, and no clone one base away is much larger.

The chain is encoded by TRBV10-3 joined to TRBJ2-1; 8 junctional bases match TRBD1. The receptor was isolated from a woman between 18 and 29 years old in good health and CMV-seropositive. Sequencing input: PBMCs. The DNA is as follows: TGTGCCATCAGCGAGGGACAGGCCACAAAGAAGCAGTTCTTC. Translation gives CAISEGQATKKQFF.